One and the same sample provided the 7 T cell receptor beta chains below, sequenced in a study of shared clonotypes between healthy human individuals. Produced via immunoSEQ multiplex PCR; TCRdb's table is partial and in-frame only. Of roughly 2 million clones listed, roughly 94% are singletons. The sample comprised naive CD4+ T cells sorted from blood. This sample's subset: CD45RA+ positively selected. The receptor set was obtained from a young man in good health.

This chain uses TRBV6-1 with TRBJ1-1; no definite D call. The CDR3 contains 13 residues. The germline V gene encodes CDR1 MNHNS and CDR2 SASEGT. V dropped 1 base and J dropped 5 bases, with 8 bases sitting between them. CDR3 bases: TGTGCCAGCAGTGAAGGCTACGGGACTGAAGCTTTCTTT. Translating gives CASSEGYGTEAFF.

The sample holds one count of this clone. This chain connects TRBV19 to TRBJ2-3; D might be TRBD1 or TRBD2, each matching 5 bases. Germline values: CDR1 LNHDA, CDR2 SQIVND (reference sequence). V was shortened by 8 bases and J by 0 bases, with 12 bases between the two germline ends. The CDR3 sequence is 14 residues long. The CDR3 DNA sequence: TGTGCCAGTTCCGGGACGAAAAGCACAGATACGCAGTATTTT. This translates into CASSGTKSTDTQYF.

The chain couples TRBV30 to TRBJ1-2; 7 positions agree with TRBD1. Germline trimming cut 2 bases from V and 4 bases from J; bases unmatched to any gene: 10. CDR1 is GTSNPN, CDR2 SVGIG, per germline (reference sequence). The CDR3 runs to 15 residues. CDR3 sequence: CAWSTGAGGAYGYTF. In nucleotides, the CDR3 is TGTGCCTGGAGTACTGGTGCAGGGGGTGCCTATGGCTACACCTTC.

The genes are TRBV7-2 and TRBJ2-1; no reliable D call. The CDR3 is 15 amino acids. Germline V gene lookup returns CDR1 SGHTA and CDR2 FQGNSA. V was trimmed by 2 bases and J by 0 bases, leaving 8 bases between them. The CDR3 protein is CASSLRTSSYNEQFF. Written as DNA, the CDR3 is TGTGCCAGCAGCTTAAGAACTTCCTCCTACAATGAGCAGTTCTTC.

The chain recombines TRBV5-1 with TRBJ2-3, with D perhaps given as TRBD1 or TRBD2 (5 bases each). V was clipped by 6 bases and J by 6 bases, with 11 bases between them. This CDR3 spans 12 amino acids. The germline V gene has CDR1 SGHRS and CDR2 YFSETQ. The chain's CDR3 is CASTPEGDTQYF. The CDR3 nucleotides read TGCGCCAGCACCCCCGAGGGGGATACGCAGTATTTT.

With regard to this clone: Distinct nucleotide sequences in the sample also encode this CDR3. The DNA of the CDR3 is TGTGCCAGCAGCCTGGACCGGTACGAGCAGTACTTC. Its translation is CASSLDRYEQYF. The chain links TRBV5-4 to TRBJ2-7; no firm D call. Germline CDR1 and CDR2: SGHNT and YYREEE (reference sequence). CDR3 length equals 12 residues. V was clipped by 4 bases and J by 4 bases, with 9 bases between them. Full variable domain (remainder filled in from reference TRBV5-4 and TRBJ2-7): ETGVTQSPTHLIKTRGQQVTLRCSSQSGHNTVSWYQQALGQGPQFIFQYYREEENGRGNFPPRFSGLQFPNYSSELNVNALELDDSALYLCASSLDRYEQYFGPGTRLTVT.

This clone was recorded only once. The chain's CDR3 is CAWSRLWTDPYEQYF. The CDR3 nucleotides read TGTGCCTGGAGTCGCCTTTGGACGGACCCCTACGAGCAGTACTTC. This chain links TRBV30 with TRBJ2-5, with unresolved D. Near its end, the DNA agrees better with TRBJ2-7, so the J call may be wrong. Germline V gene sequence: CDR1 GTSNPN, CDR2 SVGIG (reference sequence). The CDR3 is 15 amino acids.